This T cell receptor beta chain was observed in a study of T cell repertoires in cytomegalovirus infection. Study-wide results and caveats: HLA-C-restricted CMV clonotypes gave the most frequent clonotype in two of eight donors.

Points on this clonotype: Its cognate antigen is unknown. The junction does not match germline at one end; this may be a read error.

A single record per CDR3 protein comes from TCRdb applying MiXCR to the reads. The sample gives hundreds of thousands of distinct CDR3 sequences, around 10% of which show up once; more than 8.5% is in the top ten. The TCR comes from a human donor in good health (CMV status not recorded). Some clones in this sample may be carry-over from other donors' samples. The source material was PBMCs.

The CDR3 DNA follows: TGTGCCACCAGTGATTTAACTAGCGGGAGAGAGACCCAGTGCTTC. Amino acid sequence: CATSDLTSGRETQCF. The chain couples TRBV24-1 to TRBJ2-5; 11 bases align to TRBD2. The CDR3 has 15 residues. CDR1 KGHDR and CDR2 SFDVKD come from the germline V gene.